Following are 18 T cell receptor beta chains from one sample sequenced in a study of Graves' ophthalmopathy and Graves' hyperthyroidism. Amplification targeted the TCR beta CDR3 regions, with RNA transcripts as the source material. Following a first-round RT-PCR that used HTBI primers, a second-round multiplex PCR was carried out. In TCRdb, the multiplex PCR reads were re-called with MiXCR into one record per CDR3 protein. Seen here are approximately 1.2 million distinct CDR3 sequences, 35% to 40% observed once, and the top ten hold around 10%. Sample: peripheral blood or thyroid tissue (not recorded which). The receptor source for this set is an adult man with Graves' hyperthyroidism.

The rearrangement joins TRBV10-3 to TRBJ1-2; 8 nucleotides match TRBD1. The germline V gene has CDR1 ENHRY and CDR2 SYGVKD. CDR3 size: 15 residues. The V gene end was trimmed by 7 bases and the J gene end by 3 bases; junction bases not matched to a gene: 10. The CDR3: CAIKDRGQGDYGYTF. In nucleotides, the CDR3 is TGTGCCATCAAGGACCGCGGACAGGGCGACTATGGCTACACCTTC.

This clonotype was counted a single time. This chain links TRBV7-3 with TRBJ2-5; tentative D call: TRBD1 (5 bases). This CDR3 contains 14 residues. The V gene lost 5 bases and the J gene lost 1 base, with 11 bases spanning the gap. Germline V gene data show CDR1 as SGHTA and CDR2 as FQGTGA. The CDR3 region is CASSTKTVQETQYF. CDR3 nucleotide sequence: TGTGCCAGCAGCACAAAGACAGTCCAAGAGACCCAGTACTTC.

V gene TRBV29-1 combines with J gene TRBJ1-1; no reliable D call. The CDR3 sequence is 12 residues long. V was pared by 4 bases and J by 1 base, with 7 bases between. The germline V gene has CDR1 SQVTM and CDR2 ANQGSEA. CDR3 amino acids: CSVGPGNTEAFF. The CDR3 DNA follows: TGCAGCGTTGGACCTGGGAACACTGAAGCTTTCTTT.

This clonotype was seen a few times. The chain recombines TRBV28 with TRBJ1-2, with D unresolved. Per the germline V gene, CDR1 is MDHEN and CDR2 is SYDVKM. The germline V and J ends were trimmed by 6 bases and 6 bases, with 11 bases remaining between them. This CDR3 comprises 12 residues. As DNA, the CDR3 is TGTGCCAGCAGCCGTGACCCCAATGGCTACACCTTC. Translating gives CASSRDPNGYTF.

In the case of this clonotype: This may be a read error: a much more frequent sequence differs by one nucleotide. This chain joins TRBV5-1 and TRBJ2-5, with 8 bases that match TRBD1. Germline V gives CDR1 SGHRS, CDR2 YFSETQ. The length of the CDR3 is 15 residues. Trimming at V came to 0 bases and at J to 3 bases, leaving 4 bases not matched to a gene. The CDR3 bases are TGCGCCAGCAGCTTGGGTGCGGACAGGGAAGAGACCCAGTACTTC. Its protein is CASSLGADREETQYF. The full variable domain, rest sourced from reference TRBV5-1 and TRBJ2-5, is KAGVTQTPRYLIKTRGQQVTLSCSPISGHRSVSWYQQTPGQGLQFLFEYFSETQRNKGNFPGRFSGRQFSNSRSEMNVSTLELGDSALYLCASSLGADREETQYFGPGTRLLVL.

This clonotype showed up just once. At one of its ends the junction is not consistent with the germline gene, which may arise from a read error. J is TRBJ2-2 and V is TRBV11-2; D is perhaps TRBD1 or TRBD2 (6 bases each). The CDR3 is 15 residues long. Germline V lookup: CDR1 SGHAT, CDR2 FQNNGV. CDR3 coding DNA: TGTGCCAGCAGGAGGGGGGAAGGTGCCACCGGGGAGCTGCTTTTT. Protein product: CASRRGEGATGELLF.

The rearrangement uses TRBV10-3 and TRBJ2-5; D is unclear. The CDR3 covers 12 residues. Germline-derived CDR1 and CDR2 are ENHRY and SYGVKD. V was trimmed by 2 bases and J by 5 bases, leaving 6 bases between them. CDR3 sequence (DNA): TGTGCCATCAGTGAGGGTGGGGAGACCCAGTACTTC. Amino acid sequence: CAISEGGETQYF.

The chain recombines TRBV9 with TRBJ1-4; 7 positions match TRBD1. Trimming cost V 3 bases and J 8 bases; bases outside gene matches: 16. Germline lookup yields CDR1 SGDLS and CDR2 YYNGEE. The CDR3 length is 17 residues. The CDR3 protein is CASSGNEGAMNGEKLFF. The CDR3 region has the DNA TGTGCCAGCAGCGGTAACGAGGGGGCGATGAATGGAGAAAAACTGTTTTTT.

This clonotype was observed at least ten times. The chain couples TRBV10-3 to TRBJ2-2; 13 bases match TRBD2. CDR3 length: 17 residues. Per the germline V gene, CDR1 is ENHRY and CDR2 is SYGVKD. V shed 4 bases, J shed 6 bases, and the junction held 8 bases outside the gene matches. The CDR3 reads CAISVPSGLAGAGELFF. The DNA of the CDR3 is TGTGCCATCAGTGTCCCCTCCGGACTAGCGGGAGCCGGGGAGCTGTTTTTT.

V gene TRBV12-3 or TRBV12-4 combines with J gene TRBJ2-5, with 9 bases matching TRBD1. CDR3 length equals 15 residues. J was trimmed by 9 bases and V by 6 bases; bases with no gene match: 14. CDR3 loop: CASSYRGQGAMSQYF. DNA for the CDR3: TGTGCCAGCAGCTACAGGGGGCAGGGGGCGATGTCCCAGTACTTC.

The J gene is TRBJ1-2, the V gene TRBV28; D possibly corresponds to TRBD1 (6 bases). The CDR3 contains 16 residues. Trimming stripped 2 bases from V and 2 bases from J, with 15 bases between. CDR1 is MDHEN, CDR2 SYDVKM, per germline. The CDR3 nucleotides are TGTGCCAGCAGTTTAGGAACAGGGTTTAAGAACTATGGCTACACCTTC. It translates to CASSLGTGFKNYGYTF.

This clonotype turned up a few times. The chain is built from TRBV11-3 and TRBJ1-1; TRBD1 might be the D (6 bases). The CDR3 totals 16 residues. Germline-derived CDR1 and CDR2 are SGHNT and YENEEA. V shed 8 bases and J shed 0 bases, with 19 bases lying between them. CDR3: CASGGLGENMNTEAFF. CDR3 sequence (DNA): TGTGCCAGCGGGGGCCTGGGGGAGAACATGAACACTGAAGCTTTCTTT.

The CDR3 sequence: CASSPPRGGLPSGSETQYF. The CDR3, as DNA: TGTGCCAGCAGCCCCCCAAGAGGGGGACTCCCCTCGGGTTCAGAGACCCAGTACTTC. This sequence joins TRBV7-9 and TRBJ2-5; D is tentatively TRBD1 or TRBD2 (6 bases each). The ends were cut back, 5 bases at V and 4 bases at J, with 29 bases in the middle. Per germline, CDR1 SEHNR and CDR2 FQNEAQ (reference sequence). The CDR3 totals 19 residues. Combining the CDR3 with reference TRBV7-9 and TRBJ2-5 gives the whole variable domain DTGVSQNPRHKITKRGQNVTFRCDPISEHNRLYWYRQTLGQGPEFLTYFQNEAQLEKSRLLSDRFSAERPKGSFSTLEIQRTEQGDSAMYLCASSPPRGGLPSGSETQYFGPGTRLLVL.

In its sample, this clonotype was seen a few times. For the CDR3, the DNA is TGCGCCAGCAGAAGCACAGGGGTTGGTAACGAGCAGTACTTC. Translated: CASRSTGVGNEQYF. This chain joins TRBV5-1 and TRBJ2-7, with TRBD1 identical over 7 bases. CDR3 length: 14 residues. Germline V gene data show CDR1 as SGHRS and CDR2 as YFSETQ. V was clipped by 5 bases and J by 5 bases; unmatched bases: 10.

This clonotype was found many times. This chain uses TRBV4-3 with TRBJ2-7; possibly TRBD1 for D (6 bases). The germline V gene has CDR1 LGHNA and CDR2 YSLEER. The CDR3 has 16 residues. V was pared by 0 bases and J by 0 bases, with 12 bases between. CDR3 bases: TGCGCCAGCAGCCAAGAGGCCAGGGGCAACTCCTACGAGCAGTACTTC. This gives the protein CASSQEARGNSYEQYF.

The chain has TRBV20-1 and TRBJ1-6; 8 nucleotides line up with TRBD1. The V gene end was trimmed by 3 bases and the J gene end by 10 bases; junction bases not matched to a gene: 11. This CDR3 comprises 15 residues. The V gene's germline CDR1 is DFQATT and CDR2 SNEGSKA (reference sequence). The CDR3 nucleotides are TGCAGTGCTAGGGGCGAGGGGCAGGGGGCCTCACCCCTCCACTTT. It is translated as CSARGEGQGASPLHF.

The chain joins TRBV19 to TRBJ1-1; D perhaps matches TRBD1 (5 bases). V lost 1 base to trimming and J lost 3 bases, with 9 bases between them. The germline V gene has CDR1 LNHDA and CDR2 SQIVND (reference sequence). CDR3 size: 14 residues. DNA of the CDR3: TGTGCCAGTAGTATAGGTGGCAGGGACACTGAAGCTTTCTTT. Translating gives CASSIGGRDTEAFF.

The genes are TRBV18 and TRBJ2-7, with D possibly being TRBD2 (6 bases). There are 15 residues in the CDR3. Trimming cost V 3 bases and J 5 bases, with 17 bases left between them. The germline gives CDR1 KGHSH, CDR2 LQKENI. For the CDR3, the DNA is TGTGCCAGCTCACCGGCGGAGGGATGGTGGGACGAGCAGTACTTC. This sequence encodes CASSPAEGWWDEQYF.